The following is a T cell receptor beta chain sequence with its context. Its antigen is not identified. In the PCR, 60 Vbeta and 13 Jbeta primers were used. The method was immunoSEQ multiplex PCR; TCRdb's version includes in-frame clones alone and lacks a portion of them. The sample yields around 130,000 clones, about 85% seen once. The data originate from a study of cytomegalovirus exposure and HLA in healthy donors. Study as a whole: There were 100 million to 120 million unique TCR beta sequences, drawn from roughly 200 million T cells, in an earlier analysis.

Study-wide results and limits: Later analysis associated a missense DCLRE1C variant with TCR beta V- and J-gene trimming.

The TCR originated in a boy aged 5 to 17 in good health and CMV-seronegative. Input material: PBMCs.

DNA for the CDR3: TGTGCCAGCAGTCAAAGACACAGCAATTCACCCCTCCACTTT. It codes for CASSQRHSNSPLHF. The chain couples TRBV7-2 to TRBJ1-6, with no clear D. V was shortened by 6 bases and J by 7 bases, with 13 bases between the two germline ends. This CDR3 has 14 residues. CDR1 and CDR2 (germline): SGHTA, FQGNSA.